The text below deals with one T cell receptor beta chain. TCRdb re-called the RT-PCR reads with MiXCR, one entry per CDR3 protein. The sample lists roughly 790,000 distinct CDR3 sequences; approximately 21% were seen once. This sample stems from a study of response to subunit inactivated influenza vaccine. V gave up 2 bases and J gave up 2 bases, with 18 bases separating them. CDR1 and CDR2 from the germline V gene are SGHKS and YYEKEE (reference sequence). The CDR3 spans 17 residues. The receptor comes from a man aged 45-60 years who received an inactivated influenza vaccine. The gene calls are TRBV5-5 and TRBJ2-3; D is unclear. This specimen was PBMCs from blood, taken more than 4 days after vaccination. The CDR3 DNA reads as TGTGCCAGCAGCTTTTTGGCCAGAGCCAGACTCACAGATACGCAGTATTTT. Translated, it gives CASSFLARARLTDTQYF.